The 2 T cell receptor beta chains below all came from one sample that was sequenced in a study of T cell responses to AZD1222 COVID-19 vaccine. Profiling relied on immunoSEQ multiplex PCR, and the TCRdb table lists in-frame clones only, not all of them. This table holds 95,000 to 150,000 clones, around 86% found once. The material was peripheral blood, obtained on day 0 of AZD1222 vaccination. These receptors all come from an adult in good health.

V gene TRBV7-2 combines with J gene TRBJ2-1, with 9 bases lining up with TRBD1. The CDR3 is made up of 14 amino acids. J gave up 5 bases and V 5 bases, and 4 bases lay outside the gene matches. Per the germline V gene, CDR1 is SGHTA and CDR2 is FQGNSA. The CDR3 nucleotides read TGTGCCAGCAGCGCAGACAGGGGGGACAATGAGCAGTTCTTC. It specifies CASSADRGDNEQFF. The full variable domain, its missing parts supplied by reference TRBV7-2 and TRBJ2-1, is GAGVSQSPSNKVTEKGKDVELRCDPISGHTALYWYRQSLGQGLEFLIYFQGNSAPDKSGLPSDRFSAERTGGSVSTLTIQRTQQEDSAVYLCASSADRGDNEQFFGPGTRLTVL.

The CDR3 nucleotides read TGTGCCAGCAGCCCGACGGGAAATGAGCAGTTCTTC. The encoded protein is CASSPTGNEQFF. This chain joins TRBV11-2 and TRBJ2-1, with D maybe TRBD2 (5 bases). V was clipped by 5 bases and J by 7 bases, with 9 bases between them. The CDR3 is made up of 12 amino acids. Germline CDR1 SGHAT, CDR2 FQNNGV.